The 14 T cell receptor beta chains below were found in one sample sequenced in a study of control samples from healthy donors and cancer patients. Assay: immunoSEQ multiplex PCR; the TCRdb copy retains only in-frame clones and omits some. The sample has a few hundred thousand clones, about 93% seen once; the top ten hold more than 6%. Sequences were obtained from PBMCs. The origin of the receptors is a man in his forties or fifties with head and neck cancer.

The J gene is TRBJ1-5, the V gene TRBV19; no clear D. This CDR3 comprises 16 residues. Germline CDR1 is LNHDA and CDR2 is SQIVND (reference sequence). The V end lost 3 bases, the J end lost 1 base, and 13 bases lay between the germline ends. The CDR3 DNA reads TGTGCCAGTAGTATGCCGGGTGAGGACAGCAATCAGCCCCAGCATTTT. It codes for CASSMPGEDSNQPQHF.

The chain recombines TRBV9 with TRBJ1-2, with TRBD1 matching 7 bases. From germline, CDR1 is SGDLS and CDR2 YYNGEE. The junction had 11 bases not matched to a gene; V was cut back by 3 bases and J by 6 bases. The CDR3 consists of 15 residues. CDR3 nucleotide sequence: TGTGCCAGCAGCGAGACAGGGTGGCCAAGGGATGGCTACACCTTC. Amino acids: CASSETGWPRDGYTF.

The genes are TRBV28 and TRBJ2-1; D gene ambiguous. There are 14 residues in the CDR3. Trimming cost V 7 bases and J 2 bases, with 12 bases left between them. Germline CDR1 is MDHEN and CDR2 is SYDVKM. The CDR3 sequence: CASITGGPYNEQFF. The CDR3 DNA reads as TGTGCCAGCATCACGGGTGGGCCCTACAATGAGCAGTTCTTC.

The V gene is TRBV7-9, the J gene TRBJ2-5; 9 nucleotides line up with TRBD1. This CDR3 contains 16 residues. Germline loops: CDR1 SEHNR, CDR2 FQNEAQ (reference sequence). V lost 4 bases and J lost 4; bases outside the gene matches: 10. For the CDR3, the DNA is TGTGCCAGCAGCTCGACCGGGACAGGGTTACGAGAGACCCAGTACTTC. Amino acids: CASSSTGTGLRETQYF.

This clone has only one observation. V usage is TRBV18 and J usage is TRBJ2-2; D is unclear. Trimming pared 5 bases from V and 5 bases from J, leaving 9 bases between. The germline V gene encodes CDR1 KGHSH and CDR2 LQKENI. The CDR3 totals 13 residues. The CDR3 sequence: CASSESTTGELFF. In DNA form, the CDR3 reads TGTGCCAGCTCAGAATCGACAACCGGGGAGCTGTTTTTT.

In the case of this clone: Other nucleotide sequences in the sample specify the same CDR3. The chain joins TRBV6-5 to TRBJ2-7; D unclear. The V and J ends lost 0 bases and 3 bases respectively, with 6 bases between them. The CDR3 runs 13 residues. CDR1 is MNHEY, CDR2 SVGAGI, per germline. The CDR3 protein is CASSYSRGYEQYF. The CDR3 DNA reads as TGTGCCAGCAGTTACTCGCGAGGCTACGAGCAGTACTTC.

For the CDR3, the DNA is TGTGCCACCAGCCCTCAGCCTCCTAAAAACCAAGAGACCCAGTACTTC. This encodes CATSPQPPKNQETQYF. The V call is TRBV15, the J call TRBJ2-5; D unclear. The germline gives CDR1 LNHNV, CDR2 YYDKDF (reference sequence). The CDR3 length is 16 residues. V was shortened by 5 bases and J by 0 bases, with 16 bases between the two germline ends.

The chain joins TRBV5-4 to TRBJ2-2; D is unclear. CDR3 size: 14 residues. In germline, CDR1 is SGHNT, CDR2 YYREEE (reference sequence). The ends were cut back, 0 bases at V and 7 bases at J, with 10 bases in the middle. The CDR3 is CASSLGVTRGELFF. The CDR3 region has the DNA TGTGCCAGCAGCTTGGGCGTTACTCGCGGGGAGCTGTTTTTT.

The rearrangement links TRBV13 to TRBJ1-3, with 10 nucleotides matching TRBD1. Germline assignment: CDR1 PRHDT and CDR2 FYEKMQ (reference sequence). The V and J ends lost 5 bases and 2 bases, in that order; junction bases with no gene match: 9. The CDR3 spans 17 residues. In DNA form, the CDR3 reads TGTGCCAGCAGCCCAAGACGCGGGACAGGGGCTGGAAACACCATATATTTT. As protein: CASSPRRGTGAGNTIYF.

V usage is TRBV5-1 and J usage is TRBJ1-3; no definite D call. Trimming removed 1 base from V and 1 base from J, with 6 bases in between. Germline CDR1 reads SGHRS; CDR2 reads YFSETQ. The CDR3 is 14 residues long. CDR3 region: CASSLSGSGNTIYF. The CDR3 coding sequence is TGCGCCAGCAGCTTGAGCGGTTCTGGAAACACCATATATTTT.

This chain links TRBV28 with TRBJ1-5, with 8 bases lining up with TRBD1. V lost 3 bases to trimming and J lost 3 bases; unmatched junction nucleotides: 7. Germline assignment: CDR1 MDHEN and CDR2 SYDVKM. CDR3 length: 16 residues. DNA of the CDR3: TGTGCCAGCAGTTTGGGTGCAGGGGGCTCCAATCAGCCCCAGCATTTT. It yields the protein CASSLGAGGSNQPQHF.

J is TRBJ2-1 and V is TRBV5-1, with D tentatively TRBD1 (6 bases). The length of the CDR3 is 15 residues. In germline, CDR1 is SGHRS, CDR2 YFSETQ. The V gene lost 4 bases and the J gene lost 6 bases, with 17 bases spanning the gap. The CDR3: CASSENRDGVNEQFF. CDR3 nucleotide sequence: TGCGCCAGCAGCGAGAACAGGGATGGTGTCAATGAGCAGTTCTTC.

The J gene is TRBJ2-3, the V gene TRBV11-3; TRBD2 matches at 9 bases. Losses at the gene ends were 5 bases for V and 2 bases for J; bases not matched to a gene: 5. The germline gives CDR1 SGHNT, CDR2 YENEEA. This CDR3 has 15 amino acids. CDR3 region: CASSRAGGPTDTQYF. The CDR3 DNA follows: TGTGCCAGCAGCAGAGCGGGAGGTCCCACAGATACGCAGTATTTT.

The J gene is TRBJ2-4, the V gene TRBV7-3; tentative D call: TRBD1 (5 bases). Germline V lookup: CDR1 SGHTA, CDR2 FQGTGA. Trimming removed 2 bases from V and 5 bases from J, with 7 bases in between. The CDR3 spans 13 residues. As DNA, the CDR3 is TGTGCCAGCAGCTTATCCAGGGAAAACATTCAGTACTTC. Translation: CASSLSRENIQYF.